The 19 T cell receptor beta chains below were found in one sample sequenced in a study of blood T cell repertoires in COVID-19. Assay: immunoSEQ multiplex PCR; the TCRdb copy retains only in-frame clones and omits some. The data show over 150,000 clones, with about 90% seen just once and 5.5% to 8.5% held by the top ten. The sequenced sample consisted of PBMCs or T cells enriched from blood (not recorded which). Source of these receptors: a woman aged 45-65 years who had recovered from COVID-19.

This clone was counted a single time. The rearrangement links TRBV30 to TRBJ2-7; TRBD1 agrees at 7 bases. V dropped 0 bases and J dropped 6; count of bases not matched to a gene: 5. This CDR3 contains 13 residues. Germline V gives CDR1 GTSNPN, CDR2 SVGIG (reference sequence). CDR3: CAWSVQGLVEQYF. CDR3 sequence (DNA): TGTGCCTGGAGTGTACAGGGGTTGGTCGAGCAGTACTTC.

This rearrangement joins TRBV4-1 to TRBJ2-3, with D perhaps TRBD2 (5 bases). Germline assignment: CDR1 MGHRA and CDR2 YSYEKL. This CDR3 is built from 20 residues. V was trimmed by 4 bases and J by 5 bases, leaving 31 bases between them. Here the CDR3 DNA reads TGCGCCAGCAGCCGACCACCAACCTCCCTTGCCCCGAGGGAGAGAGATACGCAGTATTTT. Its translation: CASSRPPTSLAPRERDTQYF.

This clone has a handful of counts. The chain employs TRBV11-2 and TRBJ1-4; 8 positions match TRBD1. Germline V CDR1 and CDR2: SGHAT, FQNNGV. The CDR3 loop spans 15 amino acids. V dropped 6 bases and J dropped 3; count of bases not matched to a gene: 6. The CDR3 spells CASRAQGVPNEKLFF. In DNA, the CDR3 is TGTGCCAGCAGGGCACAGGGGGTACCTAATGAAAAACTGTTTTTT.

The chain links TRBV4-2 to TRBJ2-3, with unresolved D. V was clipped by 1 base and J by 4 bases, with 6 bases between them. The germline CDR1 and CDR2 sequences are LGHNA and YNFKEQ. This CDR3 region has 13 residues. The CDR3 spells CASSQGESDTQYF. The DNA for the CDR3 is TGTGCCAGCAGCCAAGGAGAATCAGATACGCAGTATTTT.

The CDR3 is CASSLGSVFNEKLFF. CDR3 in DNA: TGTGCCAGCAGCTTAGGTTCCGTTTTTAATGAAAAACTGTTTTTT. V is TRBV7-9 and J is TRBJ1-4; D gene unclear. The length of the CDR3 is 15 residues. Trimming cost V 1 base and J 4 bases, with 10 bases left between them. Per the germline V gene, CDR1 is SEHNR and CDR2 is FQNEAQ (reference sequence).

This clone was found once. This chain connects TRBV5-6 to TRBJ1-4, with D perhaps matching TRBD1 (5 bases). The ends were cut back, 0 bases at V and 6 bases at J, with 15 bases in the middle. This CDR3 has 16 residues. CDR1 and CDR2 (germline): SGHDT, YYEEEE. The CDR3 is CASSLAGEGQYEKLFF. CDR3 in DNA: TGTGCCAGCAGCTTGGCCGGGGAGGGGCAGTATGAAAAACTGTTTTTT.

This chain connects TRBV3-1 (or the pseudogene TRBV3-2) to TRBJ2-3; D perhaps matches TRBD1 (6 bases). V lost 2 bases, J lost 11 bases, and 14 bases lay in between. This CDR3 contains 13 residues. Looked up from germline, CDR1 is LGHDT and CDR2 is YNNKEL (reference sequence). The CDR3 DNA reads as TGTGCCAGCAGCCAACACGGACAGAATATGCAGTATTTT. Protein product: CASSQHGQNMQYF.

The chain combines TRBV28 with TRBJ2-7; TRBD1 might be the D (6 bases). The V end lost 7 bases, the J end lost 2 bases, and 15 bases lay between the germline ends. The CDR3 runs to 14 residues. Germline V gene data show CDR1 as MDHEN and CDR2 as SYDVKM. For the CDR3, the DNA is TGTGCCAGCATTAACAGGGTACCCCCCTACGAGCAGTACTTC. The encoded protein is CASINRVPPYEQYF.

J is TRBJ2-1 and V is TRBV5-1; 7 bases are shared with TRBD2. Germline V lookup: CDR1 SGHRS, CDR2 YFSETQ. V lost 4 bases and J lost 6; bases outside the gene matches: 7. The CDR3 length is 14 residues. The CDR3 reads CASSLTGLPNEQFF. CDR3 in DNA: TGCGCCAGCAGCCTTACGGGACTACCCAATGAGCAGTTCTTC.

CDR3 sequence: CASSLRTRGSEAFF. The CDR3 DNA reads TGTGCCAGCAGCTTACGTACCAGGGGATCTGAAGCTTTCTTT. The V call is TRBV13, the J call TRBJ1-1; D might be TRBD1 (6 bases). With 2 bases removed from V and 6 bases from J, the gap between germline ends came to 13 bases. The CDR3 runs 14 residues. Germline values: CDR1 PRHDT, CDR2 FYEKMQ (reference sequence).

The rearrangement links TRBV10-1 to TRBJ2-5; 9 nucleotides agree with TRBD1. This CDR3 is built from 15 residues. V gave up 4 bases and J gave up 4 bases; unmatched junction bases: 7. Germline-derived CDR1 and CDR2 are WNHNN and SYGVQD (reference sequence). In DNA, the CDR3 is TGCGCCAGCAGTGCTACCGGACAGGGGCGAGAGACCCAGTACTTC. It yields the protein CASSATGQGRETQYF.

V and J are TRBV6-5 and TRBJ2-1, with 14 positions matching TRBD2. From germline, CDR1 is MNHEY and CDR2 SVGAGI. The V gene end was trimmed by 10 bases and the J gene end by 7 bases; junction bases not matched to a gene: 9. The CDR3 length is 15 residues. This chain's CDR3 is CAISGTSGSWNEQFF. The DNA of the CDR3 is TGTGCCATCTCCGGGACTAGCGGGAGTTGGAATGAGCAGTTCTTC.

This chain links TRBV18 with TRBJ2-7; 10 nucleotides match TRBD1. The germline V gene has CDR1 KGHSH and CDR2 LQKENI. With 6 bases clipped from V and 3 bases from J, the junction kept 5 bases outside the gene matches. The CDR3 loop spans 14 amino acids. The CDR3 coding sequence is TGTGCCAGCTCCCCCGGGACAGGGGACTACGAGCAGTACTTC. Translating gives CASSPGTGDYEQYF.

The gene calls are TRBV7-2 and TRBJ1-4; a weak D match, TRBD1 (5 bases). The CDR3 runs to 15 residues. V lost 1 base and J lost 8, with 14 bases in between. Germline loops: CDR1 SGHTA, CDR2 FQGNSA. The CDR3 DNA reads as TGTGCCAGCAGCTTAGTGGTCGGGGGATTAGAAAAACTGTTTTTT. This encodes CASSLVVGGLEKLFF.

The chain is built from TRBV11-2 and TRBJ2-7; D is perhaps TRBD1 (6 bases). The ends were cut back, 2 bases at V and 5 bases at J, with 19 bases in the middle. CDR1 and CDR2 (germline): SGHAT, FQNNGV. The length of the CDR3 is 16 residues. In DNA form, the CDR3 reads TGTGCCAGCAGCTTAAGCAGGGTTAACAGGGCGAACGAGCAGTACTTC. Amino acid sequence: CASSLSRVNRANEQYF. The full variable domain, its missing parts supplied by reference TRBV11-2 and TRBJ2-7, is EAGVAQSPRYKIIEKRQSVAFWCNPISGHATLYWYQQILGQGPKLLIQFQNNGVVDDSQLPKDRFSAERLKGVDSTLKIQPAKLEDSAVYLCASSLSRVNRANEQYFGPGTRLTVT.

The table lists this clone with a few counts. V and J are TRBV13 and TRBJ1-2; TRBD1 matches 8 bases. CDR1 and CDR2 from the germline V gene are PRHDT and FYEKMQ (reference sequence). The J segment lost 4 bases and the V segment lost 0 bases, leaving 7 bases of the junction unmatched. The CDR3 covers 16 residues. Here the CDR3 DNA reads TGTGCCAGCAGCTTAGGCCGAGGGACAGGACCCTATGGCTACACCTTC. Translating gives CASSLGRGTGPYGYTF.

The rearrangement uses TRBV27 and TRBJ2-1; 7 bases are shared with TRBD2. This CDR3 is built from 16 residues. CDR1 is MNHEY, CDR2 SMNVEV, per germline (reference sequence). The V segment lost 5 bases and the J segment 1 base; nucleotides outside the gene matches: 8. The CDR3 loop is CASSARLARSYNEQFF. For the CDR3, the DNA is TGTGCCAGCAGTGCCCGACTAGCTCGGTCCTACAATGAGCAGTTCTTC.

This clone was observed once. This chain uses TRBV7-3 with TRBJ2-7; D is ambiguous. Germline V lookup: CDR1 SGHTA, CDR2 FQGTGA. The V and J ends lost 7 bases and 0 bases respectively, with 13 bases between them. The length of the CDR3 is 14 residues. CDR3 bases: TGTGCCAGCACCCGGTGCAAAAGCTCCTACGAGCAGTACTTC. Translating it yields CASTRCKSSYEQYF. Supplemented by reference TRBV7-3 and TRBJ2-7, the full variable domain reads GAGVSQTPSNKVTEKGKYVELRCDPISGHTALYWYRQSLGQGPEFLIYFQGTGAADDSGLPNDRFFAVRPEGSVSTLKIQRTERGDSAVYLCASTRCKSSYEQYFGPGTRLTVT.

CDR3 loop: CASSLEASGMAGELFF. Written as DNA, the CDR3 is TGTGCCAGCAGTCTGGAGGCTAGCGGGATGGCCGGGGAGCTGTTTTTT. The rearrangement links TRBV11-2 to TRBJ2-2, with 9 bases that match TRBD2. Germline V gene data show CDR1 as SGHAT and CDR2 as FQNNGV. The CDR3 is 16 residues long. J was trimmed by 6 bases and V by 6 bases; bases with no gene match: 11. Drawing the rest from reference TRBV11-2 and TRBJ2-2, the complete variable domain is EAGVAQSPRYKIIEKRQSVAFWCNPISGHATLYWYQQILGQGPKLLIQFQNNGVVDDSQLPKDRFSAERLKGVDSTLKIQPAKLEDSAVYLCASSLEASGMAGELFFGEGSRLTVL.